This entry lists 14 T cell receptor beta chains sequenced from one sample in a study of blood T cell repertoires in COVID-19. Libraries were prepared by immunoSEQ multiplex PCR; TCRdb keeps only in-frame clonotypes and omits some of them. The sample carries about 360,000 clones, 80% to 90% recorded once. Material for sequencing was PBMCs or T cells enriched from blood (not recorded which). Source of these receptors: a man between 35 and 55 years old in a cohort exposed to, infected with or recovered from COVID-19 (not recorded which).

The chain combines TRBV21-1 with TRBJ2-7; the DNA was not compared with TRBD2, the D call given in the table. TRBV21-1 is described as a pseudogene. The CDR3 has 16 residues. The CDR3 sequence: CASSKGPSGHSYEQYF. As DNA, the CDR3 is TGTGCCAGCAGCAAAGGGCCTAGCGGGCATTCCTACGAGCAGTACTTC.

The chain joins TRBV11-2 to TRBJ2-5; 9 nucleotides agree with TRBD2. V dropped 5 bases and J dropped 6; count of bases not matched to a gene: 13. The CDR3 loop spans 16 amino acids. Looked up from germline, CDR1 is SGHAT and CDR2 is FQNNGV. The CDR3: CASSLLPASGIKTQYF. CDR3 bases: TGTGCCAGCAGCCTTCTCCCGGCTAGCGGGATAAAGACCCAGTACTTC.

The V gene is TRBV4-1, the J gene TRBJ2-6, with TRBD2 as a possible D gene (6 bases). Germline lookup yields CDR1 MGHRA and CDR2 YSYEKL. The CDR3 has 14 amino acids. With 3 bases removed from V and 13 bases from J, the gap between germline ends came to 16 bases. The CDR3 region is CASSHVGPGVVLTF. CDR3 in DNA: TGCGCCAGCAGCCATGTTGGACCGGGAGTTGTCCTGACTTTC.

In its sample, this clone was seen once. The V gene is TRBV19, the J gene TRBJ1-1; 8 nucleotides line up with TRBD1. The germline V gene encodes CDR1 LNHDA and CDR2 SQIVND (reference sequence). V dropped 8 bases and J dropped 4; count of bases not matched to a gene: 9. The CDR3 length is 14 residues. The CDR3, as DNA: TGTGCCAGTTCCCGACAGGGGTTGGGCACTGAAGCTTTCTTT. This codes for CASSRQGLGTEAFF.

The chain combines TRBV11-2 with TRBJ2-2, with 8 bases matching TRBD1. Germline V lookup: CDR1 SGHAT, CDR2 FQNNGV. The CDR3 is 13 amino acids. The trim removed 11 bases at V and 0 bases at J, leaving 2 bases unmatched. The CDR3 nucleotides read TGTGCCTGGACAGGGTCGAACACCGGGGAGCTGTTTTTT. Its protein product is CAWTGSNTGELFF.

The CDR3 here is CSVDTVDTGELFF. The CDR3 nucleotides read TGCAGCGTAGATACGGTCGACACCGGGGAGCTGTTTTTT. The chain has TRBV29-1 and TRBJ2-2; D gene ambiguous. V gave up 6 bases and J gave up 3 bases, with 11 bases separating them. CDR1 is SQVTM and CDR2 is ANQGSEA in the germline V gene. This CDR3 region has 13 residues.

The chain employs TRBV5-6 and TRBJ2-3; D might be TRBD2 (6 bases). The CDR3 length is 14 residues. The V end was cut by 3 bases, the J end by 8 bases, with 16 bases between. CDR1 and CDR2 from the germline V gene are SGHDT and YYEEEE. CDR3 bases: TGTGCCAGCAGCTCTTTAGCAACCGGGGGTACGCAGTATTTT. The encoded protein is CASSSLATGGTQYF.

The chain uses TRBV11-1 and TRBJ1-1; D gene ambiguous. V was trimmed by 1 base and J by 11 bases, leaving 11 bases between them. The CDR3 totals 12 residues. Looked up from germline, CDR1 is SGHAT and CDR2 is FQDESV (reference sequence). CDR3 nucleotide sequence: TGTGCCAGCAGCTTAGAGAGCAACGGGGCTTTCTTT. Translating gives CASSLESNGAFF.

CDR3 sequence (DNA): TGTGCCAGCAGTAAAGGGATTCAGGGCACTGAAGCTTTCTTT. Translated, it gives CASSKGIQGTEAFF. This chain links TRBV27 with TRBJ1-1; D possibly corresponds to TRBD1 (5 bases). V was trimmed by 5 bases and J by 4 bases, leaving 14 bases between them. This CDR3 is built from 14 residues. Germline V gene sequence: CDR1 MNHEY, CDR2 SMNVEV (reference sequence).

This clone was seen just once. This sequence joins TRBV14 and TRBJ2-3, with D perhaps matching TRBD2 (5 bases). CDR1 is SGHDN and CDR2 is FVKESK in the germline V gene. The ends were cut back, 2 bases at V and 4 bases at J, with 10 bases in the middle. The CDR3 length is 14 residues. For the CDR3, the DNA is TGTGCCAGCAGCCAAAAACTAGTGCCAGATACGCAGTATTTT. Amino acids: CASSQKLVPDTQYF.

This rearrangement joins TRBV7-9 to TRBJ2-3, with 8 positions matching TRBD2. J gave up 5 bases and V 1 base, and 8 bases lay outside the gene matches. This CDR3 is 16 amino acids long. Looked up from germline, CDR1 is SEHNR and CDR2 is FQNEAQ (reference sequence). The chain's CDR3 is CASSLDRGLVGDTQYF. The DNA of the CDR3 is TGTGCCAGCAGCTTAGATCGGGGACTAGTGGGAGATACGCAGTATTTT.

The chain links TRBV29-1 to TRBJ2-7, with 7 bases identical to TRBD1. From germline, CDR1 is SQVTM and CDR2 ANQGSEA. This CDR3 is 12 amino acids long. The junction had 13 bases not matched to a gene; V was cut back by 4 bases and J by 13 bases. CDR3 sequence: CSVAGSRDREYF. CDR3 in DNA: TGCAGCGTTGCTGGCTCCCGGGACAGAGAATACTTC.

The V and J genes are TRBV19 and TRBJ2-2, with 7 bases matching TRBD1. The CDR3 has 15 residues. Trimming took 5 bases from V and 1 from J; bases not matched to a gene: 4. CDR1 is LNHDA and CDR2 is SQIVND in the germline V gene (reference sequence). For the CDR3, the DNA is TGTGCCAGTAGTCTGGACAGGAGGAACACCGGGGAGCTGTTTTTT. Translation gives CASSLDRRNTGELFF. Looking up the rest from reference TRBV19 and TRBJ2-2 gives the full variable domain: DGGITQSPKYLFRKEGQNVTLSCEQNLNHDAMYWYRQDPGQGLRLIYYSQIVNDFQKGDIAEGYSVSREKKESFPLTVTSAQKNPTAFYLCASSLDRRNTGELFFGEGSRLTVL.

The chain joins TRBV9 to TRBJ1-2; TRBD1 aligns across 8 bases. Looked up from germline, CDR1 is SGDLS and CDR2 is YYNGEE. The V gene end was trimmed by 4 bases and the J gene end by 4 bases; junction bases not matched to a gene: 9. The CDR3 sequence is 15 residues long. Here the CDR3 DNA reads TGTGCCAGCAGCACAGCGGCCGGGACAGGCTATGGCTACACCTTC. Its protein is CASSTAAGTGYGYTF.